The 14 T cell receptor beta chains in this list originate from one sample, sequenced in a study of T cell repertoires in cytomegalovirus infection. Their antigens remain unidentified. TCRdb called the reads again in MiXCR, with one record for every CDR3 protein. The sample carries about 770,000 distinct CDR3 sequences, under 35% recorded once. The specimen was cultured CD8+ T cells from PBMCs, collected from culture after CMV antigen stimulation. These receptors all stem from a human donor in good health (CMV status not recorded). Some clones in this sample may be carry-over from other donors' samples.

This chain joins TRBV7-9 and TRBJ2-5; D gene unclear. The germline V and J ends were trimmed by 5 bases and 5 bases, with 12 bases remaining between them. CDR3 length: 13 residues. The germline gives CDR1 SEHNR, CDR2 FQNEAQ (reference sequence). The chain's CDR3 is CASSPRLWETQYF. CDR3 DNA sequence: TGTGCCAGCAGCCCCCGGCTCTGGGAGACCCAGTACTTC.

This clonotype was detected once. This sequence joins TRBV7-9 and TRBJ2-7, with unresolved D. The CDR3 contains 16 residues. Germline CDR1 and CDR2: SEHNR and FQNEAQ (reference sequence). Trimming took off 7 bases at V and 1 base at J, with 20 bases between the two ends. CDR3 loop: CASTSVGSVGSYEQYF. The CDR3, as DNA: TGTGCCAGCACCTCCGTTGGGTCAGTTGGTTCCTACGAGCAGTACTTC.

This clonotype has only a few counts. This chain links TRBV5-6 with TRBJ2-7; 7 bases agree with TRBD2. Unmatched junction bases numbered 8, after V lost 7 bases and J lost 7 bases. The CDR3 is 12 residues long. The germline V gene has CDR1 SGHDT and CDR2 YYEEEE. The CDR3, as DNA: TGTGCCAGCGGCGAGGGGCGGGAGGAGCAGTACTTC. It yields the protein CASGEGREEQYF.

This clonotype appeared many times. The CDR3, as DNA: TGTGCCAGCAGCCGACCCTCTCCTAGCGGGGGGGCTGGGGAGACCCAGTACTTC. Amino acids: CASSRPSPSGGAGETQYF. The chain combines TRBV7-2 with TRBJ2-5; 12 bases match TRBD2. The V gene's germline CDR1 is SGHTA and CDR2 FQGNSA. With V trimmed by 5 bases and J by 5 bases, 15 bases remained unmatched. This CDR3 spans 18 amino acids.

The CDR3 region has the DNA TGTGCCAGCAGCTTAGCGGGACACTCGAACACTGAAGCTTTCTTT. This codes for CASSLAGHSNTEAFF. The chain recombines TRBV7-8 with TRBJ1-1, with a tentative D call TRBD1 (6 bases). CDR3 length: 15 residues. V was pared by 0 bases and J by 1 base, with 9 bases between. CDR1 is SGHVS and CDR2 is FQNEAQ in the germline V gene. Variable domain in full (rest from reference TRBV7-8 and TRBJ1-1): GAGVSQSPRYKVAKRGQDVALRCDPISGHVSLFWYQQALGQGPEFLTYFQNEAQLDKSGLPSDRFFAERPEGSVSTLKIQRTQQEDSAVYLCASSLAGHSNTEAFFGQGTRLTVV.

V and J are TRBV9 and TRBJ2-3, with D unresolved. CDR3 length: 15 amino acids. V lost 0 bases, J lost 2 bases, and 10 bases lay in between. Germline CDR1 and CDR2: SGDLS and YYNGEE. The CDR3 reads CASSVDDGYTDTQYF. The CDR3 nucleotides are TGTGCCAGCAGCGTAGACGACGGCTACACAGATACGCAGTATTTT.

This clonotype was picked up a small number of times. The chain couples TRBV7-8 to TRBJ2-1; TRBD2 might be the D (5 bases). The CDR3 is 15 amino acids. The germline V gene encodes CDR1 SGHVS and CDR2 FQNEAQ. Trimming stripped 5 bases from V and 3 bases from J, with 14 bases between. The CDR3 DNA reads TGTGCCAGCAGCATGCGGGTGAGCTTCTACAATGAGCAGTTCTTC. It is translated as CASSMRVSFYNEQFF.

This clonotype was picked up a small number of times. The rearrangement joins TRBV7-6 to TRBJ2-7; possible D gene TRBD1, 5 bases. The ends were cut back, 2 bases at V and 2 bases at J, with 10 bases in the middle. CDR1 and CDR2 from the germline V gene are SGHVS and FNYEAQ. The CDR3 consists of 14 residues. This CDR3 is CASSLWAGPYEQYV. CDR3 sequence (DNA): TGTGCCAGCAGCTTATGGGCAGGGCCCTACGAGCAGTACGTC.

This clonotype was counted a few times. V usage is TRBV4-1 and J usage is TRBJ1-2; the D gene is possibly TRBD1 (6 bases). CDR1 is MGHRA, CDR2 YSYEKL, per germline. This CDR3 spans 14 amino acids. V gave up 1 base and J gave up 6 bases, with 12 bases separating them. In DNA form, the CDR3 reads TGCGCCAGCAGCCAAGTTGAGGGGGGTAATGGCTACACCTTC. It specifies CASSQVEGGNGYTF.

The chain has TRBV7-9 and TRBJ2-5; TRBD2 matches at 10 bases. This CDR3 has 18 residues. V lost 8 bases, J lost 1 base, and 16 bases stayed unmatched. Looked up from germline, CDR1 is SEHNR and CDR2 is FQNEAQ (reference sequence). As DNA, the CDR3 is TGTGCCAGCTCCTCCCCGGCCCGGCTAGCGGGGGTCCAAGAGACCCAGTACTTC. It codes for CASSSPARLAGVQETQYF.

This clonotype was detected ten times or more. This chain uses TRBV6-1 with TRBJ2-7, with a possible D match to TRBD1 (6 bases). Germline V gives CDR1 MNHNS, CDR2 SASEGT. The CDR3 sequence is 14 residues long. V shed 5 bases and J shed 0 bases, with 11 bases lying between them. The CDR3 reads CASSTGQSSYEQYF. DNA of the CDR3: TGTGCCAGCAGTACAGGACAGAGCTCCTACGAGCAGTACTTC.

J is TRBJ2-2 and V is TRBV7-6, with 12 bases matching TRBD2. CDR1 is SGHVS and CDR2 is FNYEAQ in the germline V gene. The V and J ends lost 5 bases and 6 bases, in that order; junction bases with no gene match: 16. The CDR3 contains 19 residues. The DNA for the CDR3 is TGTGCCAGCAGCGGACGACTAGCGGGGGAGCACGTTAATTCCGGGGAGCTGTTTTTT. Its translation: CASSGRLAGEHVNSGELFF.

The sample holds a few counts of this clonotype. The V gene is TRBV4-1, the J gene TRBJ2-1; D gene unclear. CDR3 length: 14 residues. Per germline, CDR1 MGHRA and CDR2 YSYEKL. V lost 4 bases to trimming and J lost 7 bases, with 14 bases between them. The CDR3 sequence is CASSLTLYENEQFF. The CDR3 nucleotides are TGCGCCAGCAGCCTCACCCTCTACGAGAATGAGCAGTTCTTC.

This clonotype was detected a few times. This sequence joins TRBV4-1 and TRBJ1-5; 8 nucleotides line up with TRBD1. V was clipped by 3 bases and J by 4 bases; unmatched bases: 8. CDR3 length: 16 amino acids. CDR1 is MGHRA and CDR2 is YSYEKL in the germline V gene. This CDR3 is CASSQSGTGGNQPQHF. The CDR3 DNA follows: TGCGCCAGCAGCCAGTCCGGGACAGGCGGGAATCAGCCCCAGCATTTT.